These 32 T cell receptor beta chains were all obtained from the same sample, sequenced in a study of response to subunit inactivated influenza vaccine (dated 2018 in TCRdb). Library preparation used RT-PCR. Sequencing was performed on an Illumina HiSeq 2500. TCRdb reanalyzed the raw reads on its own, using fastp at Q25 for trimming and MiXCR for clone calling, and kept in-frame beta chains. Here each entry gathers all rows of one CDR3 protein and keeps the most common genes and DNA. This sample comprises about 540,000 distinct CDR3 sequences, roughly 23% of them detected only once. Of the sample, 2.5% to 3.5% is held by the ten largest clones. These records were also assigned to another study, of T cells expressing NK-cell markers. The second study, in turn, reports: 5'RACE template switching, by which a universal primer site and unique molecular identifiers were added, was used to make TCR beta cDNA libraries.

The sequenced sample was CD4+ T cells sorted from PBMCs, obtained 11 to 12 days after vaccination. The origin of the receptors is a man aged 50 to 60 who received an inactivated influenza vaccine. Donor details come from another sample of the same person, matched by shared clones.

The chain uses TRBV5-1 and TRBJ2-7, with 9 bases aligning to TRBD1. Trimming removed 5 bases from V and 0 bases from J; junction bases left unmatched: 3. Germline CDR1 is SGHRS and CDR2 is YFSETQ. CDR3 length: 14 amino acids. The CDR3 nucleotides read TGCGCCAGCAGGAAGACAGGGGGCTCCTACGAGCAGTACTTC. Encoded protein: CASRKTGGSYEQYF.

The J gene is TRBJ2-3, the V gene TRBV7-2; D unresolved. From germline, CDR1 is SGHTA and CDR2 FQGNSA. This CDR3 region has 16 residues. The V end was cut by 1 base, the J end by 4 bases, with 15 bases between. CDR3 DNA sequence: TGTGCCAGCAGCTTAGTCGGGCCATTTGCATCAGATACGCAGTATTTT. Encoded protein: CASSLVGPFASDTQYF.

This clonotype showed up just a few times. The chain joins TRBV5-1 to TRBJ2-1; TRBD2 matches at 9 bases. Germline values: CDR1 SGHRS, CDR2 YFSETQ. This CDR3 comprises 14 residues. With 4 bases clipped from V and 5 bases from J, the junction kept 4 bases outside the gene matches. The CDR3 coding sequence is TGCGCCAGCAGCCCGGGACTAGCCCACAATGAGCAGTTCTTC. Its protein is CASSPGLAHNEQFF.

The gene calls are TRBV29-1 and TRBJ2-1, with 12 bases that match TRBD2. V lost 6 bases, J lost 9 bases, and 6 bases stayed unmatched. The CDR3 has 13 amino acids. Germline V CDR1 and CDR2: SQVTM, ANQGSEA. CDR3 sequence (DNA): TGCAGCGTCTGGCTAGCGGGAGGGGGTGAGCAGTTCTTC. Its translation is CSVWLAGGGEQFF.

This clonotype came up once. The rearrangement joins TRBV20-1 to TRBJ2-3, with D perhaps matching TRBD1 (7 bases). From germline, CDR1 is DFQATT and CDR2 SNEGSKA (reference sequence). The V end lost 1 base, the J end lost 2 bases, and 10 bases lay between the germline ends. This CDR3 is built from 14 residues. DNA of the CDR3: TGCAGTGCTAGAGTCAGGGGGGCCACAGATACGCAGTATTTT. Translating it yields CSARVRGATDTQYF.

This clonotype came up a few times. The rearrangement uses TRBV20-1 and TRBJ2-7; 12 bases map to TRBD2. From germline, CDR1 is DFQATT and CDR2 SNEGSKA (reference sequence). The CDR3 is made up of 14 amino acids. V gave up 5 bases and J gave up 2 bases; unmatched junction bases: 4. Here the CDR3 reads CSARLAGAPYEQYF. CDR3 nucleotide sequence: TGCAGTGCTCGACTAGCGGGGGCACCCTACGAGCAGTACTTC.

This chain joins TRBV10-2 and TRBJ1-1; tentative D call: TRBD1 (5 bases). Trimming stripped 2 bases from V and 9 bases from J, with 10 bases between. Germline V gene sequence: CDR1 WSHSY, CDR2 SAAADI. The CDR3 is made up of 12 amino acids. As DNA, the CDR3 is TGCGCCAGCAGTGAGACATCAGGGAAAGCTTTCTTT. It encodes CASSETSGKAFF.

This clonotype was recorded at least ten times. The chain's CDR3 is CSVARIKRREASDTQYF. The CDR3 DNA reads as TGCAGCGTTGCCCGAATCAAAAGGCGGGAGGCTTCAGATACGCAGTATTTT. This chain links TRBV29-1 with TRBJ2-3; 8 bases map to TRBD2. The CDR3 covers 17 residues. Germline CDR1 SQVTM, CDR2 ANQGSEA. V lost 4 bases to trimming and J lost 4 bases; unmatched junction nucleotides: 16.

This clonotype came up a few times. The rearrangement uses TRBV20-1 and TRBJ2-7, with a tentative D call TRBD2 (6 bases). This CDR3 has 12 amino acids. The V end lost 3 bases, the J end lost 4 bases, and 10 bases lay between the germline ends. Germline CDR1 reads DFQATT; CDR2 reads SNEGSKA (reference sequence). CDR3 DNA: TGCAGTGCTAGCGGGAGCCTTTACGAGCAGTACTTC. Protein sequence: CSASGSLYEQYF.

The V and J genes are TRBV20-1 and TRBJ2-1, with 7 positions matching TRBD2. The CDR3 has 17 residues. V dropped 3 bases and J dropped 0; count of bases not matched to a gene: 11. CDR1 DFQATT and CDR2 SNEGSKA come from the germline V gene (reference sequence). In DNA form, the CDR3 reads TGCAGTGCTAGTGGCTCTAGCGGACAAACCTCCTACAATGAGCAGTTCTTC. Translating it yields CSASGSSGQTSYNEQFF.

The V call is TRBV29-1, the J call TRBJ2-1; TRBD2 might be the D (6 bases). CDR1 and CDR2 (germline): SQVTM, ANQGSEA. There are 14 residues in the CDR3. V was pared by 1 base and J by 10 bases, with 17 bases between. The CDR3 bases are TGCAGCGTTGAAGCTCAGGGAGGTTTGATAGAGCAGTTCTTC. This sequence encodes CSVEAQGGLIEQFF.

This chain links TRBV5-8 with TRBJ1-5; D not resolved. This CDR3 spans 14 amino acids. V was shortened by 4 bases and J by 7 bases, with 15 bases between the two germline ends. Per germline, CDR1 SGHTS and CDR2 YDEGEE. The CDR3 here is CASSLAEGRQPQHF. The CDR3 nucleotides read TGTGCCAGCAGCCTAGCGGAGGGTCGCCAGCCCCAGCATTTT.

The V call is TRBV2, the J call TRBJ2-7; D is unresolved. V gave up 3 bases and J gave up 3 bases, with 12 bases separating them. The CDR3 is made up of 14 amino acids. Looked up from germline, CDR1 is SNHLY and CDR2 is FYNNEI. The CDR3 bases are TGTGCCAGCAGTGATATTTTAGGAAGCTACGAGCAGTACTTC. The encoded protein is CASSDILGSYEQYF.

This chain joins TRBV20-1 and TRBJ2-7; 11 nucleotides line up with TRBD1. From germline, CDR1 is DFQATT and CDR2 SNEGSKA (reference sequence). Unmatched junction bases numbered 3, after V lost 3 bases and J lost 5 bases. The CDR3 is made up of 13 amino acids. As DNA, the CDR3 is TGCAGTGCTAGCCGGGACAGGGGGAACGAGCAGTACTTC. This translates into CSASRDRGNEQYF.

In this sample, this clonotype turned up a few times. This chain links TRBV4-3 with TRBJ1-1; a possible D gene is TRBD1 (6 bases). The V gene's germline CDR1 is LGHNA and CDR2 YSLEER. The CDR3 covers 14 residues. V lost 1 base and J lost 4, with 10 bases in between. Written as DNA, the CDR3 is TGCGCCAGCAGCCAAGCAGGGGAGACCACTGAAGCTTTCTTT. Its protein product is CASSQAGETTEAFF.

The chain has TRBV6-2 or TRBV6-3 and TRBJ1-5; D possibly corresponds to TRBD1 (6 bases). V lost 2 bases and J 3 bases, leaving 17 bases between the germline ends. This CDR3 comprises 17 residues. CDR1 and CDR2 from the germline V gene are MNHEY and SVGEGT. CDR3 DNA: TGTGCCAGCAGTTACCCCAGTCGGGGGGCAATCAATCAGCCCCAGCATTTT. It translates to CASSYPSRGAINQPQHF.

The gene calls are TRBV10-2 and TRBJ1-6; D is possibly TRBD1 (5 bases). The CDR3 has 13 amino acids. The germline CDR1 and CDR2 sequences are WSHSY and SAAADI. V was pared by 7 bases and J by 9 bases, with 13 bases between. Written as DNA, the CDR3 is TGCGCCAGCATGTGGGGGGAAGGTTCACCCCTCCACTTT. Its protein product is CASMWGEGSPLHF.

The chain links TRBV11-2 to TRBJ2-5; weak D call: TRBD2 (5 bases). Germline values: CDR1 SGHAT, CDR2 FQNNGV. With 1 base removed from V and 7 bases from J, the gap between germline ends came to 16 bases. The CDR3 consists of 15 residues. The CDR3 DNA is TGTGCCAGCAGCTTAGCTCAGGCCAGCGGCGGGACCCAGTACTTC. Its translation: CASSLAQASGGTQYF.

This clonotype came up a few times. J is TRBJ2-2 and V is TRBV2; a possible D gene is TRBD1 (5 bases). Germline CDR1 is SNHLY and CDR2 is FYNNEI. The CDR3 runs 15 residues. V was shortened by 6 bases and J by 3 bases, with 14 bases between the two germline ends. The CDR3 DNA reads TGTGCCAGCAGCCTTACAGGTCGTGACACCGGGGAGCTGTTTTTT. Protein: CASSLTGRDTGELFF.

The chain joins TRBV18 to TRBJ2-5; 7 bases agree with TRBD1. This CDR3 contains 15 residues. The ends lost 4 bases at V and 2 bases at J; junction bases unmatched: 7. The germline V gene has CDR1 KGHSH and CDR2 LQKENI. The CDR3 here is CASSRSTGTQETQYF. CDR3 DNA sequence: TGTGCCAGCTCACGTTCGACAGGGACACAAGAGACCCAGTACTTC.

The CDR3 bases are TGTGCCAGCAGTACACCCGGGACAGGGGCCGAGACCCAGTACTTC. Protein product: CASSTPGTGAETQYF. The genes are TRBV28 and TRBJ2-5; 10 bases agree with TRBD1. With V trimmed by 5 bases and J by 5 bases, 8 bases remained unmatched. The CDR3 is 15 amino acids. Per germline, CDR1 MDHEN and CDR2 SYDVKM.

This clonotype was seen a few times. This rearrangement joins TRBV12-3 or TRBV12-4 to TRBJ1-3; D might be TRBD1 (6 bases). Trimming took off 4 bases at V and 11 bases at J, with 15 bases between the two ends. This CDR3 has 13 residues. CDR3 bases: TGTGCCAGCAGTTCTTTACAGGGTATCGCCATATATTTT. It yields the protein CASSSLQGIAIYF.

The chain links TRBV12-3 or TRBV12-4 to TRBJ1-1, with a tentative D call TRBD1 (5 bases). This CDR3 spans 12 amino acids. The V and J ends lost 7 bases and 11 bases respectively, with 17 bases between them. This CDR3 is CASNTDSPRAFF. For the CDR3, the DNA is TGTGCCAGCAATACAGACAGCCCTAGGGCTTTCTTT.

The chain combines TRBV5-1 with TRBJ2-7, with a tentative D call TRBD2 (5 bases). V shed 0 bases and J shed 3 bases, with 13 bases lying between them. CDR3 size: 15 residues. Germline loops: CDR1 SGHRS, CDR2 YFSETQ. CDR3: CASSLAGVGNYEQYF. The DNA for the CDR3 is TGCGCCAGCAGCTTGGCCGGGGTGGGTAACTACGAGCAGTACTTC.

The chain uses TRBV11-3 and TRBJ2-7; 11 bases line up with TRBD1. J was trimmed by 7 bases and V by 5 bases; bases with no gene match: 4. This CDR3 is 13 amino acids long. Germline assignment: CDR1 SGHNT and CDR2 YENEEA. In nucleotides, the CDR3 is TGTGCCAGCAGCGGGACAGGGGGACGGGAGCAGTACTTC. Translated, it gives CASSGTGGREQYF.

This clonotype was counted a few times. The rearrangement joins TRBV6-2 or TRBV6-3 to TRBJ2-7; a possible D gene is TRBD1 (6 bases). V was pared by 5 bases and J by 0 bases, with 14 bases between. CDR3 length: 15 residues. Germline assignment: CDR1 MNHEY and CDR2 SVGEGT. The CDR3 DNA is TGTGCCAGCAGTATGGACAGCGCGAGCTCCTACGAGCAGTACTTC. Translating gives CASSMDSASSYEQYF.

This chain connects TRBV20-1 to TRBJ2-7; D gene ambiguous. The CDR3 consists of 11 residues. V gave up 5 bases and J gave up 3 bases, with 8 bases separating them. Germline V lookup: CDR1 DFQATT, CDR2 SNEGSKA (reference sequence). CDR3 sequence: CSADFFYEQYF. CDR3 in DNA: TGCAGTGCTGATTTCTTCTACGAGCAGTACTTC.

J is TRBJ2-2 and V is TRBV5-6, with D possibly matching TRBD1 (6 bases). Germline V gene sequence: CDR1 SGHDT, CDR2 YYEEEE. V lost 7 bases to trimming and J lost 3 bases, with 13 bases between them. The CDR3 sequence is 14 residues long. As DNA, the CDR3 is TGTGCCAGCCACTCGTCAGGGGACACCGGGGAGCTGTTTTTT. This encodes CASHSSGDTGELFF.

Only a few counts were recorded for this clonotype. The CDR3 DNA sequence: TGTGCCAGCCGTCTCCCGGTTCGAACTGAAGCTTTCTTT. Its translation is CASRLPVRTEAFF. This chain joins TRBV7-9 and TRBJ1-1; D remains unclear. The CDR3 spans 13 residues. The ends were cut back, 8 bases at V and 5 bases at J, with 15 bases in the middle. Germline CDR1 reads SEHNR; CDR2 reads FQNEAQ (reference sequence).

The chain employs TRBV5-5 and TRBJ2-3; D perhaps matches TRBD1 (5 bases). From germline, CDR1 is SGHKS and CDR2 YYEKEE (reference sequence). V was pared by 1 base and J by 1 base, with 13 bases between. The CDR3 totals 16 residues. CDR3 nucleotides: TGTGCCAGCAGCTTGTTGGCAGGGCTCGGCACAGATACGCAGTATTTT. Amino acids: CASSLLAGLGTDTQYF. Together with reference TRBV5-5 and TRBJ2-3, the CDR3 gives the full variable domain: DAGVTQSPTHLIKTRGQQVTLRCSPISGHKSVSWYQQVLGQGPQFIFQYYEKEERGRGNFPDRFSARQFPNYSSELNVNALLLGDSALYLCASSLLAGLGTDTQYFGPGTRLTVL.

The chain has TRBV20-1 and TRBJ2-1; 8 positions agree with TRBD2. The CDR3 spans 13 residues. The germline V gene has CDR1 DFQATT and CDR2 SNEGSKA (reference sequence). Trimming removed 5 bases from V and 9 bases from J; junction bases left unmatched: 9. CDR3 amino acids: CSAEKRGRGEQFF. Here the CDR3 DNA reads TGCAGTGCTGAAAAGCGGGGGAGGGGTGAGCAGTTCTTC.

The chain recombines TRBV28 with TRBJ1-5, with TRBD1 matching over 7 bases. The CDR3 loop spans 15 amino acids. CDR1 is MDHEN, CDR2 SYDVKM, per germline. After removal of 3 bases from V and 4 bases from J, the junction contained 6 bases not matched to a gene. The DNA for the CDR3 is TGTGCCAGCAGTTTGTCGACAGGGCTTAATCAGCCCCAGCATTTT. As protein: CASSLSTGLNQPQHF.